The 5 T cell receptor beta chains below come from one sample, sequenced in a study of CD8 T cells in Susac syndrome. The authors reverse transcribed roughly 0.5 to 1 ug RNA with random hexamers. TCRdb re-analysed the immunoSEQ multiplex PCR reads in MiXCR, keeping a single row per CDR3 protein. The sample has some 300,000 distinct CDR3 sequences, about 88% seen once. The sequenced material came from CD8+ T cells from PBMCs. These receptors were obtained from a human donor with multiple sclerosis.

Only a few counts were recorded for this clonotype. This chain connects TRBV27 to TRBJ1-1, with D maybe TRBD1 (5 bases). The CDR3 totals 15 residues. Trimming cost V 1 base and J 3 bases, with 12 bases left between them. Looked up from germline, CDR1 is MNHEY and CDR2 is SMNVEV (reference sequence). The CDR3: CASSLYGGTDTEAFF. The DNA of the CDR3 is TGTGCCAGCAGTTTATATGGGGGAACGGACACTGAAGCTTTCTTT.

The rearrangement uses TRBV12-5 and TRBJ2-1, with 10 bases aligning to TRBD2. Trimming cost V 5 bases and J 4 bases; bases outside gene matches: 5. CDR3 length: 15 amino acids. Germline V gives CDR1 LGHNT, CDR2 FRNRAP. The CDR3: CASGPALAGYNEQFF. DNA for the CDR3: TGTGCTAGTGGTCCCGCACTAGCGGGGTACAATGAGCAGTTCTTC. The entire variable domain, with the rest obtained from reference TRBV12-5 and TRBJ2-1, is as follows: DARVTQTPRHKVTEMGQEVTMRCQPILGHNTVFWYRQTMMQGLELLAYFRNRAPLDDSGMPKDRFSAEMPDATLATLKIQPSEPRDSAVYFCASGPALAGYNEQFFGPGTRLTVL.

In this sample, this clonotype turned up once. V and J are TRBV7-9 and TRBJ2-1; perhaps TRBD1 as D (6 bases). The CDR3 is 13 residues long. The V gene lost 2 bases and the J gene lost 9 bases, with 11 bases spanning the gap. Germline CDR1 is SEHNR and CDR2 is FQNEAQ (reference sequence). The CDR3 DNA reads TGTGCCAGCAGCTTACCAAACAGGGTTGAGCAGTTCTTC. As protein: CASSLPNRVEQFF.

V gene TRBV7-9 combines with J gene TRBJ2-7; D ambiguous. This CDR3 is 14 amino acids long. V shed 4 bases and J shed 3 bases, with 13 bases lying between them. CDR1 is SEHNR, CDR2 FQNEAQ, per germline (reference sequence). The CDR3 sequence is CASSSRFSLYEQYF. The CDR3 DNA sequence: TGTGCCAGCAGCTCCCGATTCTCACTCTACGAGCAGTACTTC.

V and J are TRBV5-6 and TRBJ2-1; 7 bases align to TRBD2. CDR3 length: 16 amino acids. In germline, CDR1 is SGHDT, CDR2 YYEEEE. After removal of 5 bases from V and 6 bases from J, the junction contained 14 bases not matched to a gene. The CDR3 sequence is CASSLLRREPSNEQFF. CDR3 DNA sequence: TGTGCCAGCAGTCTCCTTAGGCGGGAGCCTTCCAATGAGCAGTTCTTC.